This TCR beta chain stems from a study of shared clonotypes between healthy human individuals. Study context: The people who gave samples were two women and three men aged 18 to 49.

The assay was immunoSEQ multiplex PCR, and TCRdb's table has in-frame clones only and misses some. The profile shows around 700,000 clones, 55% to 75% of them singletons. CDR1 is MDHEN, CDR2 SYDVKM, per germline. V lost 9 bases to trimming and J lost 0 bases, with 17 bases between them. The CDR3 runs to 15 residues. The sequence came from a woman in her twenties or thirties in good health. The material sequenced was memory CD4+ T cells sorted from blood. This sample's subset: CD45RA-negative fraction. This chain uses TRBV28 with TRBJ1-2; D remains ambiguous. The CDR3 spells CASGPPWGANYGYTF. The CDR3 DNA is TGTGCCAGTGGTCCCCCGTGGGGAGCTAACTATGGCTACACCTTC.